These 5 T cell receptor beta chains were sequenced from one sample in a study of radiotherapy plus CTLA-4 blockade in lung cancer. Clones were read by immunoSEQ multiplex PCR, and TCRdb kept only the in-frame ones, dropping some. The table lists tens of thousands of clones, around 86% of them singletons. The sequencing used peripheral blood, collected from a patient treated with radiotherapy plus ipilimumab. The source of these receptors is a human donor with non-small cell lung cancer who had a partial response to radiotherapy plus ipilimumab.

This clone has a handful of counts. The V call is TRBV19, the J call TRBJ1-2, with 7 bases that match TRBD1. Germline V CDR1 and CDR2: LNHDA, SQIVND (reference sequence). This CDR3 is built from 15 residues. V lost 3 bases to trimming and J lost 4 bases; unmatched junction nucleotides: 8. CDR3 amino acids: CASSIDDREVYGYTF. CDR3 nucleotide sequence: TGTGCCAGTAGTATCGATGACAGGGAGGTCTATGGCTACACCTTC.

CDR3 sequence reads: CATSRDKGETQYF. The CDR3 nucleotides read TGTGCCACCAGCAGAGATAAGGGGGAGACCCAGTACTTC. The J gene is TRBJ2-5, the V gene TRBV15, with TRBD1 as a possible D gene (5 bases). The CDR3 sequence is 13 residues long. Trimming cost V 0 bases and J 5 bases, with 7 bases left between them. Per germline, CDR1 LNHNV and CDR2 YYDKDF (reference sequence).

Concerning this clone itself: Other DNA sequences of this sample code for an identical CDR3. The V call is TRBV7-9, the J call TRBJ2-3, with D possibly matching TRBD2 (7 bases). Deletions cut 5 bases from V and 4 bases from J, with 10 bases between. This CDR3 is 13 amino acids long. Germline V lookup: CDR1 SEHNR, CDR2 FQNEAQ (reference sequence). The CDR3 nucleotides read TGTGCCAGCAGCCCGCGGGGGCCAGATACGCAGTATTTT. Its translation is CASSPRGPDTQYF.

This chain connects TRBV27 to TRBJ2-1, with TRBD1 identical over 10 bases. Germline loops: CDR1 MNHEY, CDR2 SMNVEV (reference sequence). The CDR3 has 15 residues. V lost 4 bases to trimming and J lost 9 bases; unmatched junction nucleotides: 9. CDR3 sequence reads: CASSSGQGTTGEQFF. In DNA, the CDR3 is TGTGCCAGCAGTTCGGGACAGGGGACGACGGGTGAGCAGTTCTTC.

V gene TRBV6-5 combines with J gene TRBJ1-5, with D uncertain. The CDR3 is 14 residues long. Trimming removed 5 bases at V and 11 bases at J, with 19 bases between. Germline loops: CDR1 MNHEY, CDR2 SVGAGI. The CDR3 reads CASSRSGPGNAQHF. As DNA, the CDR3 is TGTGCCAGCAGTCGTTCGGGCCCGGGGAATGCCCAGCATTTT.